This T cell receptor beta chain was identified during a study of T cell clonotyping in hematopoietic cell transplantation (dated by TCRdb to the early 2020s). In terms of the full investigation: The study collected over a hundred blood samples from some 35 consecutive transplant recipients and their related donors. Recruitment of patients ran from 2015 to early 2017, and follow-up continued until late 2020 or until death. The investigation overall reported the following: Sample size was limited, and cells were not sorted, so CD4 and CD8 repertoire contributions could not be separated. Broader TCR repertoire diversity after transplant was predicted by Inverse Simpson Index values from donors and from recipients before transplant. Overlap with donor repertoires was found for only a small fraction of recipient repertoires, with over 95% found to appear de novo at the given depth. After transplant, TCR diversity in recipients dropped, and pathologically expanded clonotypes increased progressively from day 30 to day 180.

The immunoSEQ assay, a bias-controlled multiplex PCR using V- and J-specific primers, was used to amplify TCR beta CDR3 regions from genomic DNA. A second PCR step added a proprietary barcode and Illumina adapter sequences to the CDR3 amplicons. An Illumina MiSeq instrument was used to sequence the CDR3 libraries. Processing in the source paper ran as follows. Export and quality control were handled in immunoSEQ Analyzer 3.0, while downstream analyses relied on R Bioconductor and Immunarch. Only productive rearrangements in the normalized downsampled data set went into calculating the repertoire metrics. In the normalized cohort, a clonotype counted as pathologically expanded if the clonotype was larger than 5 templates. The Inverse Simpson Index was used to measure repertoire diversity. The non-normalized data set was used for CMV-specificity analyses so that all clonotypes could be captured. TCRdb mirrors the immuneACCESS table, restricted to in-frame sequences. Some clones are absent from its copies; in checked studies, under half trace to an unresolved V gene, and the reason for the others is unknown. V, J and clone size reflect that table, while D and trimming were determined from the DNA. The sample table lists under 15,000 clones, roughly 80% of them with a count of one. The top ten clones comprise 5.8% of the sample.

CDR1 MNHEY and CDR2 SMNVEV are derived from the germline V gene (reference sequence). V is trimmed back by 6 bases and J by 2 bases, and the junction contains 6 bases that no gene match accounts for. Including cysteine and phenylalanine, the CDR3 has 15 amino acids. The CDR3 DNA has 45 bases and is translated from base 1. The time point label, read with the paper, signifies: 100 days after allo-HCT. Blood from recipients was drawn roughly 28 days before transplant, then again at days 30, 100 and 180 after transplant. Nuclei Lysis Solution was used to extract genomic DNA from fresh or cryopreserved unfractionated peripheral blood mononuclear cells. Note on this clone: The antigen this receptor binds is unknown. No quality values exist for individual bases; no much larger clone is one base distant.

The chain is assembled from TRBV27 and TRBJ1-4; 7 bases in the middle match TRBD1. The input for sequencing was PBMCs, taken 100 days after allogeneic stem cell transplant. This TCR came from a female patient in her 40s who had an allogeneic stem cell transplant from a related donor, so T cells may come from the graft donor. Some clones in this sample may be carry-over from other donors' samples. CDR3 reads: CASSRKGQTNEKLFF. The nucleotides read TGTGCCAGCAGCCGGAAGGGACAGACTAATGAAAAACTGTTTTTT.